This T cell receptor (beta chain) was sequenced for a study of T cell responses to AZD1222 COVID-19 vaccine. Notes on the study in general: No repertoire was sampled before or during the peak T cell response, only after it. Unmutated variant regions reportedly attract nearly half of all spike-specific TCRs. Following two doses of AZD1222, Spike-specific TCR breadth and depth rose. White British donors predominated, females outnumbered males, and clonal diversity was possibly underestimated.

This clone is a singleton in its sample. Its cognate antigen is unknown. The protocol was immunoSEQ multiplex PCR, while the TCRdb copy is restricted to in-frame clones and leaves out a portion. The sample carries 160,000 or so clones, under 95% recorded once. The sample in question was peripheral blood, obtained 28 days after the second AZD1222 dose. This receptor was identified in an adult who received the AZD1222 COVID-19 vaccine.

The CDR3 coding sequence is TGTGCCAGCAGTTACTCGACTAGCTTCGCTAGCACAGATACGCAGTATTTT. Residues: CASSYSTSFASTDTQYF. This chain joins TRBV6-2 or TRBV6-3 and TRBJ2-3; 7 bases are a match to TRBD2. Germline CDR1 reads MNHEY; CDR2 reads SVGEGT. The V gene end was trimmed by 0 bases and the J gene end by 0 bases; junction bases not matched to a gene: 6. This CDR3 region has 17 residues.